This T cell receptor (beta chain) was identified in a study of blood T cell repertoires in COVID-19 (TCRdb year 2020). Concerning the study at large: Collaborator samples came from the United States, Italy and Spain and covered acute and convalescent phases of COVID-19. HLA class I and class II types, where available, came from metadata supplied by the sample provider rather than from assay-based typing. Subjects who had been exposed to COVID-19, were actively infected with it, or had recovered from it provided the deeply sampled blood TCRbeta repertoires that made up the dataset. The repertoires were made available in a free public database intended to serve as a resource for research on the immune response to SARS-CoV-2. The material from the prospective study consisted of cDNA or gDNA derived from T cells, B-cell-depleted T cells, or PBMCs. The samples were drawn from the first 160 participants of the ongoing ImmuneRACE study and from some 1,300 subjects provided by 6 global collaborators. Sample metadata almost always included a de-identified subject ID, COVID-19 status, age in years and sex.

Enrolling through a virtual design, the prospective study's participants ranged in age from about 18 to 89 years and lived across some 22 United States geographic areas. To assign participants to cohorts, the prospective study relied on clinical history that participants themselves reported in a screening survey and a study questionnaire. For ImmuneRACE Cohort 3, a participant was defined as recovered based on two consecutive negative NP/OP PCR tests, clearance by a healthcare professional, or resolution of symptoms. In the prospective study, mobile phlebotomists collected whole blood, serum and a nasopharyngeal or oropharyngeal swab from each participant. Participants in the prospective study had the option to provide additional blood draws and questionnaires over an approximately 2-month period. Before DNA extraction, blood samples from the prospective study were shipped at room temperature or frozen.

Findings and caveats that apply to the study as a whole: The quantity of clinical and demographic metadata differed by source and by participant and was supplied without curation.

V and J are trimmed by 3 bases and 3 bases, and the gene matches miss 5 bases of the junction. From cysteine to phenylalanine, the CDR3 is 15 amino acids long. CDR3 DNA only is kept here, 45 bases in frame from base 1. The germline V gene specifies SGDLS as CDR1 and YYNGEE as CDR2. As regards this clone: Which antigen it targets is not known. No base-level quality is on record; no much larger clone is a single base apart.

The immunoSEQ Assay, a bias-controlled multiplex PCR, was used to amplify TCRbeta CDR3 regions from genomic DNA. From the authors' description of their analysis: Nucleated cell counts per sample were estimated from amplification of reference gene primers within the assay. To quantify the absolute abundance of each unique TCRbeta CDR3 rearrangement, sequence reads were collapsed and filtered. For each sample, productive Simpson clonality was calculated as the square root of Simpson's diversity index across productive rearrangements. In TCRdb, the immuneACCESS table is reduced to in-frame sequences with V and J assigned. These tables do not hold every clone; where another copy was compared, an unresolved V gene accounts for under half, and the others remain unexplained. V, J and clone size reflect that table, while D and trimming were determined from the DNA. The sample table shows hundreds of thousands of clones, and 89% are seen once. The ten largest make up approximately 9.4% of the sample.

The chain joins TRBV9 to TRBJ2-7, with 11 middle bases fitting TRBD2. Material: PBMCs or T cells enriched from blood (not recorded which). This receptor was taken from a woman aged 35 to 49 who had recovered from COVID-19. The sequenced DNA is TGTGCCAGCAGCGCCACTCTAGCGGGGGGCTACGAGCAGTACTTC. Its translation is CASSATLAGGYEQYF. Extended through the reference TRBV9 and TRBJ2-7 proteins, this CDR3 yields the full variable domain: DSGVTQTPKHLITATGQRVTLRCSPRSGDLSVYWYQQSLDQGLQFLIQYYNGEERAKGNILERFSAQQFPDLHSELNLSSLELGDSALYFCASSATLAGGYEQYFGPGTRLTVT.